This T cell receptor (beta chain) came from a study of blood T cells in healthy people across ages. As for the study in general: There was about one barcoded beta molecule captured by template switching per two T cells. Whole-study findings and limits: The long-lived group displayed more naive CD4+ cells, plus higher diversity, than the aged donors did.

The V segment lost 0 bases and the J segment 0 bases; nucleotides outside the gene matches: 9. The CDR3 spans 19 residues. From germline, CDR1 is DFQATT and CDR2 SNEGSKA (reference sequence). As to this clonotype: Its antigen remains unidentified.

Primers used in a second PCR of roughly 7 to 12 cycles were a sample-barcoded 5' primer and a J-beta primer mix. MiXCR, run by TCRdb on the 5' RACE reads, gives a single entry per CDR3 protein. Here the sample spans hundreds of thousands of distinct CDR3 sequences, less than 25% being singletons. These sequences were also reported in another study, on T cells of mothers and their children.

This chain uses TRBV20-1 with TRBJ2-6, with 9 bases fitting TRBD1. The sequence came from a boy under 18 in good health. The sequenced sample consisted of blood. The CDR3 DNA follows: TGCAGTGCTAGAGATGCCGCACAGGGGGCAACCTCTGGGGCCAACGTCCTGACTTTC. Its protein is CSARDAAQGATSGANVLTF.